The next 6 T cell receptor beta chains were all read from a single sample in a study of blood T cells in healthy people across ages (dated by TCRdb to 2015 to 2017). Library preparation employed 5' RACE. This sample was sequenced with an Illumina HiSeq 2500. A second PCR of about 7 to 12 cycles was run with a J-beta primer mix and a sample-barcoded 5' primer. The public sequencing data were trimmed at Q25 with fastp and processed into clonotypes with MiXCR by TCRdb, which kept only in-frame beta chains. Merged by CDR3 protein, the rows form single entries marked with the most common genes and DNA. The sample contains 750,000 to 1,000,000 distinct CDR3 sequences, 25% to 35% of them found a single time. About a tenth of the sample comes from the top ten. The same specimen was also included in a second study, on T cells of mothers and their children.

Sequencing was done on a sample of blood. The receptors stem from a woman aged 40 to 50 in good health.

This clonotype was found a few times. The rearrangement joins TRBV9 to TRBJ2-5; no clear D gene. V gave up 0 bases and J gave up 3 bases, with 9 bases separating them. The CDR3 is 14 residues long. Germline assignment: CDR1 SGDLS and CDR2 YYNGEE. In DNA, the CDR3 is TGTGCCAGCAGCGTAGCTGCGGCGGAAGAGACCCAGTACTTC. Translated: CASSVAAAEETQYF.

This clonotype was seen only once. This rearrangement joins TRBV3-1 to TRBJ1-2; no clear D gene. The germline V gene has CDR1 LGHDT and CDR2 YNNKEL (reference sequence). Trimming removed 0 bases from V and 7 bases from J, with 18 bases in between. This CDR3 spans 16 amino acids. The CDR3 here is CASSQDALVAPSGYTF. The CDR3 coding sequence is TGTGCCAGCAGCCAAGATGCCTTGGTCGCTCCTTCTGGCTACACCTTC.

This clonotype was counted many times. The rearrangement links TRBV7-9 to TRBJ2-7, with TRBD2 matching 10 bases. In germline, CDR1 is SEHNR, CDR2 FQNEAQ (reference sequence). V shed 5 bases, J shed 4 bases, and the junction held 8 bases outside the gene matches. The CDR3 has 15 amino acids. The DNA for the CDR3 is TGTGCCAGCAGCACACCTAGCGGGGGCGAGTACGAGCAGTACTTC. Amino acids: CASSTPSGGEYEQYF.

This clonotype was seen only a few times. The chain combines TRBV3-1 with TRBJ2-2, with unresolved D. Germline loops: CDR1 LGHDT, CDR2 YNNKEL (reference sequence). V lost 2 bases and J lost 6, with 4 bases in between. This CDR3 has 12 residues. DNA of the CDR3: TGTGCCAGCAGCCAAAGGGCCGGGGAGCTGTTTTTT. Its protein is CASSQRAGELFF.

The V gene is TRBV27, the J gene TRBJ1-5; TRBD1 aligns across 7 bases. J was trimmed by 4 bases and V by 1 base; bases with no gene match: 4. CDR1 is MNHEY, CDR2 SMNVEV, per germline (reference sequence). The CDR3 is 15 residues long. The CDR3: CASSLLGRGNQPQHF. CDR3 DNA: TGTGCCAGCAGTTTATTGGGCAGGGGGAATCAGCCCCAGCATTTT.

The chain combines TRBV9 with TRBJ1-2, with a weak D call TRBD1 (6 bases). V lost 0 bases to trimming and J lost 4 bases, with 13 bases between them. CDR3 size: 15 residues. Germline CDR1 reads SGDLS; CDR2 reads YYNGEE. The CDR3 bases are TGTGCCAGCAGCGTAGTCCCCACAGGGTCCTATGGCTACACCTTC. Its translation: CASSVVPTGSYGYTF. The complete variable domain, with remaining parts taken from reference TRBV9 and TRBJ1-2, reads DSGVTQTPKHLITATGQRVTLRCSPRSGDLSVYWYQQSLDQGLQFLIQYYNGEERAKGNILERFSAQQFPDLHSELNLSSLELGDSALYFCASSVVPTGSYGYTFGSGTRLTVV.